The 30 T cell receptor beta chains below all came from one sample that was sequenced in a study of shared clonotypes between healthy human individuals (dated by TCRdb to 2020 to 2022). Library creation used the immunoSEQ multiplex PCR assay. In its TCRdb copy, this immuneACCESS table keeps in-frame sequences only and misses some clones. Where compared with another copy, unresolved V genes explain less than half of these, and the others have no known cause. The sample table contains some 2.3 million clones; only one count was recorded for more than 80% of them. About 0.39% of the sample is held by the ten biggest clonotypes. The sequencing input was naive CD4+ T cells from PBMCs. The cell subset or site label for this specimen denotes: CD45RA+ positively selected. The receptors were gathered from a man between 18 and 35 years old in good health. Some clones in this sample may be carry-over from other donors' samples.

The chain combines TRBV5-8 with TRBJ2-5, with D possibly matching TRBD1 (6 bases). The CDR3 has 15 residues. Germline lookup yields CDR1 SGHTS and CDR2 YDEGEE. V was shortened by 1 base and J by 1 base, with 11 bases between the two germline ends. The CDR3 loop reads CASSLNRVGQETQYF. DNA for the CDR3: TGTGCCAGCAGCTTGAACAGGGTGGGCCAAGAGACCCAGTACTTC.

The rearrangement links TRBV25-1 to TRBJ1-4; the match to TRBD1 covers 7 bases. The CDR3 consists of 16 residues. Germline trimming cut 4 bases from V and 7 bases from J; bases unmatched to any gene: 12. CDR1 is MGHDK, CDR2 SYGVNS, per germline. CDR3 nucleotide sequence: TGTGCCAGCAGTGCCGCGAGGCCAGGGGGAATTGAAAAACTGTTTTTT. The encoded protein is CASSAARPGGIEKLFF.

This clone was seen only once. The rearrangement joins TRBV5-4 to TRBJ1-1, with a tentative D call TRBD1 (6 bases). Germline V gene data show CDR1 as SGHNT and CDR2 as YYREEE (reference sequence). Trimming pared 4 bases from V and 7 bases from J, leaving 17 bases between. There are 14 residues in the CDR3. The CDR3 here is CASSPMGAYGEAFF. CDR3 DNA: TGTGCCAGCAGCCCTATGGGGGCTTACGGTGAAGCTTTCTTT.

The rearrangement uses TRBV7-6 and TRBJ2-7, with D maybe TRBD1 (5 bases). The V gene lost 1 base and the J gene lost 3 bases, with 13 bases spanning the gap. Looked up from germline, CDR1 is SGHVS and CDR2 is FNYEAQ. The CDR3 runs 15 residues. CDR3 loop: CASSLGLPGRYEQYF. In DNA, the CDR3 is TGTGCCAGCAGCTTAGGGTTGCCAGGGCGCTACGAGCAGTACTTC.

This sequence joins TRBV5-6 and TRBJ2-7; 8 positions agree with TRBD1. CDR1 and CDR2 from the germline V gene are SGHDT and YYEEEE. V shed 5 bases, J shed 3 bases, and the junction held 13 bases outside the gene matches. The CDR3 is made up of 16 amino acids. The chain's CDR3 is CASRNTKAGTGYEQYF. CDR3 DNA sequence: TGTGCCAGCAGAAACACCAAAGCCGGGACAGGCTACGAGCAGTACTTC.

V usage is TRBV5-6 and J usage is TRBJ1-3; D call uncertain. V shed 0 bases and J shed 2 bases, with 12 bases lying between them. CDR1 is SGHDT, CDR2 YYEEEE, per germline. The CDR3 is made up of 16 amino acids. The chain's CDR3 is CASSLGIWDPGNTIYF. The CDR3 coding sequence is TGTGCCAGCAGCTTGGGAATATGGGATCCTGGAAACACCATATATTTT.

The rearrangement joins TRBV5-5 to TRBJ2-5; tentatively, D is TRBD1 (5 bases). This CDR3 comprises 13 residues. Germline values: CDR1 SGHKS, CDR2 YYEKEE (reference sequence). Trimming took off 0 bases at V and 5 bases at J, with 8 bases between the two ends. The CDR3 nucleotides are TGTGCCAGCAGCTTGGCACCAGGGGAGACCCAGTACTTC. Its translation is CASSLAPGETQYF. The variable domain in full, with the rest retrieved from reference TRBV5-5 and TRBJ2-5, is DAGVTQSPTHLIKTRGQQVTLRCSPISGHKSVSWYQQVLGQGPQFIFQYYEKEERGRGNFPDRFSARQFPNYSSELNVNALLLGDSALYLCASSLAPGETQYFGPGTRLLVL.

This chain uses TRBV4-1 with TRBJ2-5; D is possibly TRBD2 (5 bases). Trimming removed 2 bases from V and 2 bases from J, with 12 bases in between. Germline CDR1 MGHRA, CDR2 YSYEKL. The CDR3 contains 15 residues. CDR3 in amino acids: CASSQIRGLQETQYF. The CDR3 DNA reads TGCGCCAGCAGCCAAATCCGGGGTCTACAAGAGACCCAGTACTTC.

This rearrangement joins TRBV5-4 to TRBJ1-4, with a tentative D call TRBD1 (5 bases). The V end was cut by 0 bases, the J end by 8 bases, with 14 bases between. The CDR3 runs 15 residues. Germline V lookup: CDR1 SGHNT, CDR2 YYREEE (reference sequence). CDR3 sequence reads: CASSLAEGLGEKLFF. CDR3 DNA: TGTGCCAGCAGCTTGGCAGAGGGGTTAGGCGAAAAACTGTTTTTT.

This clone has more than one count but fewer than ten. V and J are TRBV5-5 and TRBJ1-5; possible D gene TRBD1, 5 bases. The V gene's germline CDR1 is SGHKS and CDR2 YYEKEE (reference sequence). The V end was cut by 1 base, the J end by 7 bases, with 12 bases between. The CDR3 extends over 14 amino acids. CDR3 amino acids: CASSLIIGDQPQHF. For the CDR3, the DNA is TGTGCCAGCAGCTTGATTATCGGGGACCAGCCCCAGCATTTT.

The V and J genes are TRBV6-5 and TRBJ1-5, with TRBD1 as a possible D gene (5 bases). The CDR3 has 16 amino acids. The germline V and J ends were trimmed by 0 bases and 5 bases, with 14 bases remaining between them. Germline values: CDR1 MNHEY, CDR2 SVGAGI. CDR3 residues: CASSYSLGRGDQPQHF. The CDR3 nucleotides read TGTGCCAGCAGTTACTCGCTAGGGAGAGGGGATCAGCCCCAGCATTTT.

CDR3 sequence reads: CASSYTGTGTEQFF. In DNA form, the CDR3 reads TGTGCCAGCAGTTACACTGGGACTGGCACGGAGCAGTTCTTC. The rearrangement joins TRBV6-5 to TRBJ2-1, with D possibly being TRBD2 (6 bases). The CDR3 runs 14 residues. V lost 2 bases, J lost 10 bases, and 15 bases lay in between. Germline V gene sequence: CDR1 MNHEY, CDR2 SVGAGI.

The chain links TRBV6-5 to TRBJ2-2; D is ambiguous. Germline assignment: CDR1 MNHEY and CDR2 SVGAGI. V was trimmed by 2 bases and J by 1 base, leaving 11 bases between them. The CDR3 spans 16 residues. The CDR3 bases are TGTGCCAGCAGTTACCCCTCCGCAGGGAACACCGGGGAGCTGTTTTTT. Protein product: CASSYPSAGNTGELFF.

The rearrangement uses TRBV28 and TRBJ2-7, with 10 bases identical to TRBD2. Germline loops: CDR1 MDHEN, CDR2 SYDVKM. The V and J ends lost 7 bases and 4 bases, in that order; junction bases with no gene match: 7. The CDR3 is made up of 14 amino acids. The CDR3 region is CASTGPSGSYEQYF. The CDR3 nucleotides are TGTGCCAGCACGGGGCCTAGCGGGAGTTACGAGCAGTACTTC. Using reference TRBV28 and TRBJ2-7 for the parts outside the CDR3, the full variable domain is DVKVTQSSRYLVKRTGEKVFLECVQDMDHENMFWYRQDPGLGLRLIYFSYDVKMKEKGDIPEGYSVSREKKERFSLILESASTNQTSMYLCASTGPSGSYEQYFGPGTRLTVT.

This chain uses TRBV14 with TRBJ1-2; D is uncertain. The germline gives CDR1 SGHDN, CDR2 FVKESK. CDR3 length: 12 amino acids. Trimming cost V 4 bases and J 8 bases, with 11 bases left between them. The CDR3 coding sequence is TGTGCCAGCAGCCGATTCTCTGCCGGCTACACCTTC. Translating gives CASSRFSAGYTF.

The chain has TRBV15 and TRBJ2-5; 10 bases align to TRBD1. Germline CDR1 LNHNV, CDR2 YYDKDF (reference sequence). The J segment lost 4 bases and the V segment lost 5 bases, leaving 4 bases of the junction unmatched. The CDR3 consists of 14 residues. This CDR3 is CATSGTGAIETQYF. For the CDR3, the DNA is TGTGCCACCAGCGGGACAGGGGCTATAGAGACCCAGTACTTC.

Comments on this clone: Other DNA sequences in this specimen translate into the identical CDR3. The chain is built from TRBV5-1 and TRBJ1-1; weak D call: TRBD1 (6 bases). The V gene's germline CDR1 is SGHRS and CDR2 YFSETQ. The ends were cut back, 0 bases at V and 0 bases at J, with 9 bases in the middle. CDR3 length equals 15 residues. CDR3 sequence: CASSLGGGVNTEAFF. CDR3 DNA: TGCGCCAGCAGCTTGGGTGGGGGCGTGAACACTGAAGCTTTCTTT.

The chain employs TRBV10-3 and TRBJ1-1; D gene unclear. The CDR3 runs to 13 residues. Trimming removed 5 bases at V and 1 base at J, with 8 bases between. The germline CDR1 and CDR2 sequences are ENHRY and SYGVKD. CDR3 loop: CAISQGQNTEAFF. CDR3 in DNA: TGTGCCATCAGTCAAGGTCAGAACACTGAAGCTTTCTTT.

The gene calls are TRBV11-2 and TRBJ2-1; 11 bases align to TRBD2. This CDR3 region has 13 residues. Unmatched junction bases numbered 1, after V lost 6 bases and J lost 6 bases. The germline V gene encodes CDR1 SGHAT and CDR2 FQNNGV. CDR3 loop: CASRTSGVNEQFF. The CDR3 DNA reads TGTGCCAGCAGGACTAGCGGGGTCAATGAGCAGTTCTTC.

The CDR3 nucleotides are TGTGCCAGCTCACCACCGATTGGGGCTAGCGGGAGAATTACAGATACGCAGTATTTT. Amino acid sequence: CASSPPIGASGRITDTQYF. The rearrangement links TRBV18 to TRBJ2-3, with 10 bases lining up with TRBD2. CDR3 length: 19 residues. Germline assignment: CDR1 KGHSH and CDR2 LQKENI. After removal of 0 bases from V and 3 bases from J, the junction contained 12 bases not matched to a gene.

The chain joins TRBV25-1 to TRBJ2-1; no definite D call. The CDR3 is 15 residues long. V gave up 3 bases and J gave up 3 bases, with 12 bases separating them. Germline loops: CDR1 MGHDK, CDR2 SYGVNS. The chain's CDR3 is CASSDSTPYYNEQFF. CDR3 sequence (DNA): TGTGCCAGCAGTGATTCGACTCCCTACTACAATGAGCAGTTCTTC.

The sample holds a few counts of this clone. V and J are TRBV28 and TRBJ1-5; 7 bases agree with TRBD1. Trimming took 5 bases from V and 4 from J; bases not matched to a gene: 8. CDR3 size: 15 residues. The germline V gene encodes CDR1 MDHEN and CDR2 SYDVKM. This CDR3 is CASSPPTGRNQPQHF. CDR3 coding DNA: TGTGCCAGCAGTCCCCCGACAGGGAGAAATCAGCCCCAGCATTTT. Looking up the rest from reference TRBV28 and TRBJ1-5 gives the full variable domain: DVKVTQSSRYLVKRTGEKVFLECVQDMDHENMFWYRQDPGLGLRLIYFSYDVKMKEKGDIPEGYSVSREKKERFSLILESASTNQTSMYLCASSPPTGRNQPQHFGDGTRLSIL.

The rearrangement uses TRBV6-1 and TRBJ2-1; 7 bases align to TRBD2. Germline V gives CDR1 MNHNS, CDR2 SASEGT. This CDR3 region has 15 residues. With V trimmed by 4 bases and J by 6 bases, 9 bases remained unmatched. The CDR3 nucleotides read TGTGCCAGCAGTGGCTCTTGGGGACTATTCAATGAGCAGTTCTTC. Translation gives CASSGSWGLFNEQFF.

The rearrangement uses TRBV9 and TRBJ2-3; D is possibly TRBD1 (6 bases). The germline CDR1 and CDR2 sequences are SGDLS and YYNGEE. The CDR3 length is 16 residues. V dropped 0 bases and J dropped 2 bases, with 13 bases sitting between them. The CDR3: CASSVGGGSYTDTQYF. The CDR3 DNA is TGTGCCAGCAGCGTAGGTGGGGGCAGTTACACAGATACGCAGTATTTT.

CDR3 in amino acids: CASAETEGSIDPAWNEQFF. CDR3 sequence (DNA): TGTGCCAGCGCTGAAACCGAGGGCAGCATTGACCCCGCATGGAATGAGCAGTTCTTC. This sequence joins TRBV11-3 and TRBJ2-1, with D tentatively TRBD2 (5 bases). Between the trimmed V and J ends, which lost 8 bases and 7 bases, there was a span of 33 bases. Germline-derived CDR1 and CDR2 are SGHNT and YENEEA. This CDR3 has 19 amino acids.

This chain joins TRBV5-1 and TRBJ2-3, with TRBD2 as a possible D gene (5 bases). CDR1 and CDR2 (germline): SGHRS, YFSETQ. Trimming shortened V by 0 bases and J by 6 bases, and 11 bases separated the two germline ends. The CDR3 runs to 14 residues. CDR3 DNA sequence: TGCGCCAGCAGCTTGGGACTACCCGCGGATACGCAGTATTTT. It yields the protein CASSLGLPADTQYF.

The genes are TRBV6-1 and TRBJ2-1; 14 bases fit TRBD2. With 5 bases clipped from V and 6 bases from J, the junction kept 6 bases outside the gene matches. This CDR3 region has 16 residues. Germline V gene lookup returns CDR1 MNHNS and CDR2 SASEGT. Here the CDR3 reads CASSQGTSGRPNEQFF. The DNA for the CDR3 is TGTGCCAGCAGTCAAGGGACTAGCGGGAGACCCAATGAGCAGTTCTTC.

The chain employs TRBV7-2 and TRBJ2-3; 12 bases align to TRBD2. Germline V gene sequence: CDR1 SGHTA, CDR2 FQGNSA. CDR3 size: 16 residues. V lost 0 bases to trimming and J lost 7 bases; unmatched junction nucleotides: 5. This chain's CDR3 is CASSLARLAGVNTQYF. CDR3 DNA: TGTGCCAGCAGCTTAGCGAGACTAGCGGGAGTTAATACGCAGTATTTT.

V usage is TRBV12-2 and J usage is TRBJ2-7; the table's D call TRBD1 went unverified against the DNA. TRBV12-2 is termed a pseudogene. CDR3 length: 16 amino acids. CDR3 in amino acids: CASRSTPGQGSYEQYF. CDR3 sequence (DNA): TGTGCAAGTCGCTCAACACCGGGACAGGGTTCCTACGAGCAGTACTTC.

As for this clone: Other nucleotide sequences from this sample produce the same CDR3. The chain joins TRBV19 to TRBJ2-2; D unclear. Germline lookup yields CDR1 LNHDA and CDR2 SQIVND (reference sequence). The CDR3 has 15 residues. V was cut by 3 bases and J by 2 bases, with 10 bases left in between. The DNA of the CDR3 is TGTGCCAGTAGTATCGGGTGGGTAAACACCGGGGAGCTGTTTTTT. Translating gives CASSIGWVNTGELFF.